This T cell receptor beta chain was sequenced during a study of spatial heterogeneity in lung cancer. Findings of the study overall: One measure, the expanded intratumoral alpha and beta TCR count, tracked tumor mutation counts.

The sample's time point: sample taken at primary tumor resection. Unsorted samples of tumor, nontumor lung or frozen PBMC had their whole RNA sequenced. Each molecule of TCR cDNA was tagged with one unique molecular identifier. TCRdb independently ran MiXCR on the 5' RACE reads; one entry per CDR3 protein. The repertoire holds some 15,000 distinct CDR3 sequences, with about 5% as singletons. This clonotype has at least ten counts. Its antigen is not known. V gave up 4 bases and J gave up 5 bases, with 15 bases separating them. The germline V gene has CDR1 MNHEY and CDR2 SVGEGT. The CDR3 runs 15 residues.

The material sequenced was lung tumor tissue, taken at surgery. The receptor was derived from a male donor with early-stage non-small cell lung cancer. This chain joins TRBV6-2 or TRBV6-3 and TRBJ1-5; the D is unclear. The CDR3 coding sequence is TGTGCCAGCAGTTTCGACCGCGGGATAGATCAGCCCCAGCATTTT. Protein: CASSFDRGIDQPQHF.